The clone carrying this TCR beta chain has just one count. The antigen is not known. The sample originates from a study of OX40 agonist ivuxolimab in advanced cancers. Turning to the study itself: Participants averaged about 66 years of age (range roughly 23 to 79) and were roughly 80% male. One hepatocellular carcinoma and a couple of cutaneous melanoma patients partially responded. Study-wide points: At 0.1 to 3.0 mg/kg and by week 6, clonal expansion occurred in CD4+ and CD8+ blood T cells.

Sequencing used immunoSEQ multiplex PCR; TCRdb keeps in-frame clones, though not all of them. Among 56,000 or so clones, around 83% were seen once, and the ten largest hold about 4.3%. CDR3 size: 14 residues. CDR1 SQVTM and CDR2 ANQGSEA come from the germline V gene. V lost 7 bases and J 5 bases, leaving 20 bases between the germline ends. The clonotype originates from an adult with an advanced solid tumor such as melanoma, head and neck, liver or kidney cancer. Sequenced material: CD4+ or CD8+ T cells sorted from blood, taken in a trial of the OX40 agonist ivuxolimab. V is TRBV29-1 and J is TRBJ2-5, with a tentative D call TRBD1 (8 bases). CDR3 in DNA: TGCAGCGCCCTCACAGGGGGGGCCGGGGAGACCCAGTACTTC. This codes for CSALTGGAGETQYF.